This T cell receptor beta chain was retrieved from a study of cytomegalovirus exposure and HLA in healthy donors. Study-level points and caveats: Compared with the approximately 680-donor mean, an Asian-associated ancestry cluster reportedly had fewer N-insertions, according to a later analysis. Reportedly, diagnosis of cytomegalovirus status by the classifier showed high specificity and sensitivity. Presence/absence comparisons presumed near-even sequencing depth among donors. Later analysis found that TCR beta chains associated with HLA were more clonally expanded than other, equally common chains.

The PCR was carried out with 60 Vbeta primers and 13 Jbeta primers. The data were produced by immunoSEQ multiplex PCR, yet TCRdb's version contains in-frame clones alone and is incomplete. The sample shows 150,000 to 200,000 clones, roughly 80% of them seen only once. This clone was seen once. Its target is not known. The DNA is omitted, as the CDR3 cannot be located on it reliably, and the CDR3 follows TCRdb's listing. The material sequenced was PBMCs. This receptor was identified in a woman in her thirties or forties in good health and CMV-seronegative.

The CDR3 loop reads CASSTSRAGSEKLFF. V is TRBV28 and J is TRBJ1-4. The CDR3 is made up of 15 amino acids, end residues included. CDR1 and CDR2 (germline): MDHEN, SYDVKM.